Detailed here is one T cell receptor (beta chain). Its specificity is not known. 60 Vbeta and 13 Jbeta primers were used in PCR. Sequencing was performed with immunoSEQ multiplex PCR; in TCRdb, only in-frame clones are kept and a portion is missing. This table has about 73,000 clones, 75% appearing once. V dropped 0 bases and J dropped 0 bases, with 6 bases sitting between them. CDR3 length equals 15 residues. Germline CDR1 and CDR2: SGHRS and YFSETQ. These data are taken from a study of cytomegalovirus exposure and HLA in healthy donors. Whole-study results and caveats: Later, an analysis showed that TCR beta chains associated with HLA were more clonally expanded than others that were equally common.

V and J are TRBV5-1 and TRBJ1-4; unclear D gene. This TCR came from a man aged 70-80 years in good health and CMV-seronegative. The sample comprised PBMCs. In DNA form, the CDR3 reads TGCGCCAGCAGCTTGGGAGTTTCAACTAATGAAAAACTGTTTTTT. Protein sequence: CASSLGVSTNEKLFF.